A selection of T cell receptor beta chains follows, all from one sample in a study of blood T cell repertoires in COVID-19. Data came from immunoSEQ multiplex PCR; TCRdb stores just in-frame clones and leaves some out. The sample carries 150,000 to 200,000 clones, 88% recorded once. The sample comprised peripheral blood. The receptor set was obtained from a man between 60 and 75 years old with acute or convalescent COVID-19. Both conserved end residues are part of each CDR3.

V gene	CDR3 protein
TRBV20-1	CSASRQETNYGYTF
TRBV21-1	CASSKVGGENPEAFF
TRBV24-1	CATAGTGDNYGYTF
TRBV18	CASSPTAGMDNEQFF
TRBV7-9	CASSVTGAYGTDTQYF
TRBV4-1	CASSQVEGGNQPQHF
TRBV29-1	CSVNEDSENTEAFF
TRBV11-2	CASSLLRSAVDGYTF
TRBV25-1	CASSDRTGSRVGEKLFF
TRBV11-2	CASSSDGGPALNYGYTF
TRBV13	CASSLRGQSNTEAFF
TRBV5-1	CASSLAGGLAGTNTGELFF
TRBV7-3	CASSPGTGWNEQFF
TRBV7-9	CASRNRESAGNTIYF
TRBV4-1	CASSHAQGTNTEAFF
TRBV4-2	CASSPRPGGNTEAFF
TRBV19	CASKRAPGVANQPQHF
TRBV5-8	CASSLQWLNEKLFF
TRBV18	CASSGSTGGNQPQHF
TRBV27	CASSWDRQGLYEQYF
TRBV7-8	CASSPDGSSNEKLFF
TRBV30	CAWSGGPGRTRGYTF
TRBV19	CASSLWNTEAFF
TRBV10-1	CASSAADTQYF
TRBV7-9	CASSLTGGDQPQHF
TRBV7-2	CASSLDGEANQPQHF
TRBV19	CASSIGQGRGEAFF
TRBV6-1	CASSAEVTGAFSGNTIYF
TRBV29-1	CSVQLGGNTEAFF
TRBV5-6	CASSTWAQVGYGYTF
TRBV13	CASSLRTGEETQYF
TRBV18	CASSPFRSEAFF
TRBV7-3	CASSSPGLDSYNEQFF
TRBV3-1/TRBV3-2	CASSRTVTGGANVLTF
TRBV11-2	CASSRPTNSGGPNTGELFF
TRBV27	CASSPWDRQSKNIQYF
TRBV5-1	CASSQDSGNTIYF
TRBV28	CASSLLDSSNYGYTF
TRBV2	CASSEGLAGRETQYF
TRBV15	CATSRDGGTNEKLFF
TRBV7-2	CASSWGSATNEKLFF
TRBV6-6	CASSSPLNYGYTF
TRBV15	CATSRDRRTGLKITYEQYF
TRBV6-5	CASRGQTYYGYTF
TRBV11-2	CASSLTGLEGYTF
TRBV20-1	CSARGGETQYF
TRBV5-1	CASSSGGEANEKLFF
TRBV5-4	CASSFPGLGRETQYF
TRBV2	CASSTGSPEKLFF
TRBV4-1	CASSRETGTITGELFF
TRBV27	CASSSSVNTEAFF
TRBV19	CASSSQGAAFGYTF
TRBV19	CASSQGGVSGANVLTF
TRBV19	CASSPGRTGQETQYF
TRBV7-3	CASSLILAGPNEQFF
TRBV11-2	CASSLDRTGEAFF
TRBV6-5	CASSYSRTEAFF
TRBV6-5	CASSLGLVGDTQYF
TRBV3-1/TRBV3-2	CASSQALLSGELFF